The TCR beta chain described here comes from a study of regulatory T cells in long-lasting Graves disease. Study observations and caveats: Persistent Graves' patients possessed reduced TCR diversity relative to recently diagnosed ones.

As for time point: newly diagnosed GD, antithyroid drugs for less than 3 months. With RNA extracted from PBMCs as input, the TCR library was made. The CDR3 consists of 17 residues. The germline CDR1 and CDR2 sequences are SEHNR and FQNEAQ (reference sequence). This clonotype was observed a few times. Antigen unknown. A much larger clonotype is one base distant, so this may be a read error. Investigators prepared the TCR beta libraries by applying iRepertoire HTBI primers and Arm-PCR of CDR3 regions. From the multiplex PCR reads, TCRdb called clonotypes with MiXCR, one entry per CDR3 protein. The sample contains over 450,000 distinct CDR3 sequences, about 12% of which appear only once. The data were also submitted as part of a second study, on T cells in Graves' hyperthyroidism and ophthalmopathy. That paper states: First-round RT-PCR with HTBI primers amplified the TCR CDR3 region. Among thyroid clonotypes expanded above 0.001, most also appeared in blood.

The genes are TRBV7-9 and TRBJ2-1, with 8 bases aligning to TRBD2. The sequence derives from a young woman with Graves disease. The source material was peripheral blood mononuclear cells (PBMCs), sampled at new diagnosis, from a patient treated with antithyroid drugs. CDR3 loop: CANSPWGPAGVHNEQFF. DNA of the CDR3: TGTGCCAACAGCCCTTGGGGTCCAGCGGGAGTCCACAATGAGCAGTTCTTC.